The 29 T cell receptor beta chains reported below all come from one sample, sequenced in a study of blood T cells in healthy people across ages. Through a sample-barcoded 5' primer and a J-beta primer mix, a second PCR was run for roughly 6 to 12 cycles. Each CDR3 protein gets one entry after TCRdb re-called the 5' RACE reads with MiXCR. The sample comprises roughly 680,000 distinct CDR3 sequences, roughly 50% of which are singletons, and roughly a third rests with the top ten. The sequenced sample was blood. Receptor source: a woman aged 55-75 years in good health.

As for this clonotype: This may come from a read error, since a much larger clone is one base off. The rearrangement uses TRBV10-3 and TRBJ2-6; 7 bases fit TRBD1. Trimming cost V 8 bases and J 2 bases; bases outside gene matches: 9. The CDR3 runs to 16 residues. Germline CDR1 is ENHRY and CDR2 is SYGVKD. CDR3 bases: TGTGCCATCGGTGGACGACAGGGAGCTGGGGCCAACGTCCTGACTTTC. Translating it yields CAIGGRQGAGANVLTF.

The chain employs TRBV7-2 and TRBJ2-7, with D maybe TRBD2 (6 bases). This CDR3 is built from 14 residues. In germline, CDR1 is SGHTA, CDR2 FQGNSA. V was clipped by 1 base and J by 3 bases, with 10 bases between them. This chain's CDR3 is CASSLEWRDYEQYF. CDR3 sequence (DNA): TGTGCCAGCAGCTTAGAGTGGCGGGACTACGAGCAGTACTTC.

This clonotype was seen only a few times. V is TRBV3-1 and J is TRBJ2-2; 9 bases are a match to TRBD1. J was trimmed by 3 bases and V by 4 bases; bases with no gene match: 9. Per the germline V gene, CDR1 is LGHDT and CDR2 is YNNKEL (reference sequence). The CDR3 is made up of 17 amino acids. The CDR3 region is CASSRDGTGRYTGELFF. For the CDR3, the DNA is TGTGCCAGCAGCCGGGACGGGACAGGGAGGTACACCGGGGAGCTGTTTTTT.

The J gene is TRBJ1-2, the V gene TRBV20-1; the match to TRBD1 covers 9 bases. CDR3 length equals 12 residues. V was clipped by 5 bases and J by 6 bases; unmatched bases: 4. From germline, CDR1 is DFQATT and CDR2 SNEGSKA (reference sequence). The CDR3 coding sequence is TGCAGTGCTCGTGGGACAGGGAATGGCTACACCTTC. Translation: CSARGTGNGYTF.

This clonotype has a count of ten or more. The V call is TRBV29-1, the J call TRBJ2-7; weak D call: TRBD1 (6 bases). The CDR3 is 13 residues long. With 1 base removed from V and 3 bases from J, the gap between germline ends came to 10 bases. Germline assignment: CDR1 SQVTM and CDR2 ANQGSEA. As DNA, the CDR3 is TGCAGCGTTGAAGGGGACATCGGCTACGAGCAGTACTTC. This encodes CSVEGDIGYEQYF.

This sequence joins TRBV29-1 and TRBJ1-1; 7 nucleotides line up with TRBD1. V shed 7 bases and J 3 bases; nucleotides not matched to a gene: 8. Germline CDR1 and CDR2: SQVTM and ANQGSEA. CDR3 length: 13 residues. This CDR3 reads CSGQTGADTEAFF. CDR3 coding DNA: TGCAGCGGCCAAACAGGGGCTGACACTGAAGCTTTCTTT.

This chain connects TRBV4-2 to TRBJ2-7, with 11 nucleotides matching TRBD2. The V gene's germline CDR1 is LGHNA and CDR2 YNFKEQ. Losses at the gene ends were 3 bases for V and 3 bases for J; bases not matched to a gene: 7. The CDR3 loop spans 16 amino acids. CDR3 sequence (DNA): TGTGCCAGCAGCCATTCGGGACTAGCGGAGGGCTACGAGCAGTACTTC. It codes for CASSHSGLAEGYEQYF.

The chain recombines TRBV4-3 with TRBJ2-7, with 8 nucleotides matching TRBD2. Judging by the DNA end, TRBJ2-5 fits better; the J call may be wrong. In germline, CDR1 is LGHNA, CDR2 YSLEER. This CDR3 comprises 17 residues. The CDR3 here is CASSQVAGLGMRETQYF. CDR3 nucleotide sequence: TGCGCCAGCAGCCAAGTTGCGGGACTAGGGATGCGAGAGACCCAGTACTTC.

This CDR3 is CASSSPGGGKLFF. In nucleotides, the CDR3 is TGTGCCAGCAGCTCACCGGGAGGCGGGAAACTGTTTTTT. This chain joins TRBV7-2 and TRBJ1-4; no firm D call. Per the germline V gene, CDR1 is SGHTA and CDR2 is FQGNSA. This CDR3 contains 13 residues. Between the trimmed V and J ends, which lost 4 bases and 11 bases, there was a span of 14 bases. Full variable domain (missing parts from reference TRBV7-2 and TRBJ1-4): GAGVSQSPSNKVTEKGKDVELRCDPISGHTALYWYRQSLGQGLEFLIYFQGNSAPDKSGLPSDRFSAERTGGSVSTLTIQRTQQEDSAVYLCASSSPGGGKLFFGSGTQLSVL.

This clonotype was found a few times. The chain is built from TRBV9 and TRBJ1-6; no clear D. This CDR3 has 12 residues. Trimming removed 4 bases at V and 5 bases at J, with 4 bases between. CDR1 and CDR2 from the germline V gene are SGDLS and YYNGEE. In nucleotides, the CDR3 is TGTGCCAGCAGCCGAGATAATTCACCCCTCCACTTT. Translated: CASSRDNSPLHF.

The J gene is TRBJ2-1, the V gene TRBV6-5; no firm D call. Germline CDR1 MNHEY, CDR2 SVGAGI. The CDR3 length is 15 residues. The V gene lost 2 bases and the J gene lost 3 bases, with 11 bases spanning the gap. The CDR3 spells CASSYDHRGYNEQFF. The CDR3 nucleotides read TGTGCCAGCAGTTACGATCATCGAGGCTACAATGAGCAGTTCTTC.

The chain has TRBV10-3 and TRBJ1-1, with a possible D match to TRBD1 (6 bases). CDR1 is ENHRY, CDR2 SYGVKD, per germline. Trimming took off 3 bases at V and 1 base at J, with 12 bases between the two ends. There are 15 residues in the CDR3. DNA for the CDR3: TGTGCCATCAGTGAAGAGGGCAGGGGGAACACTGAAGCTTTCTTT. Translated: CAISEEGRGNTEAFF.

This rearrangement joins TRBV15 to TRBJ1-5, with D maybe TRBD1 (6 bases). V was trimmed by 4 bases and J by 7 bases, leaving 17 bases between them. CDR1 LNHNV and CDR2 YYDKDF come from the germline V gene (reference sequence). The CDR3 sequence is 15 residues long. The CDR3 region is CATSTRTGPGQPQHF. The CDR3 DNA sequence: TGTGCCACCAGCACCCGAACAGGGCCTGGACAGCCCCAGCATTTT.

This clonotype was observed many times. The chain joins TRBV7-2 to TRBJ1-4; D gene ambiguous. Per germline, CDR1 SGHTA and CDR2 FQGNSA. This CDR3 is built from 14 residues. V lost 11 bases and J lost 3, with 16 bases in between. The CDR3 region is CAPAPTDSNEKLFF. In DNA form, the CDR3 reads TGTGCCCCCGCCCCAACGGACTCTAATGAAAAACTGTTTTTT.

The rearrangement uses TRBV7-2 and TRBJ2-2; 7 bases match TRBD2. Germline V gene sequence: CDR1 SGHTA, CDR2 FQGNSA. J was trimmed by 6 bases and V by 1 base; bases with no gene match: 8. This CDR3 contains 16 residues. The CDR3: CASSLDVTSSPGELFF. The CDR3, as DNA: TGTGCCAGCAGCTTAGATGTGACTAGCAGTCCCGGGGAGCTGTTTTTT.

This rearrangement joins TRBV29-1 to TRBJ2-7, with D possibly TRBD2 on 5 matching bases. V was trimmed by 6 bases and J by 3 bases, leaving 24 bases between them. Germline assignment: CDR1 SQVTM and CDR2 ANQGSEA. CDR3 length equals 16 residues. For the CDR3, the DNA is TGCAGCGTCGAGGGTGGGCAGATGGCCGGGCTCTACGAGCAGTACTTC. Protein product: CSVEGGQMAGLYEQYF.

This clonotype was picked up a small number of times. The genes are TRBV18 and TRBJ2-7; the D call may be TRBD1 or TRBD2 (5 bases each). The CDR3 runs to 14 residues. Germline V lookup: CDR1 KGHSH, CDR2 LQKENI. V lost 3 bases, J lost 3 bases, and 12 bases lay in between. CDR3 DNA: TGTGCCAGCTCACCGAGCCGGGACCACTACGAGCAGTACTTC. It translates to CASSPSRDHYEQYF.

The CDR3 loop reads CASVQTNMNTEAFF. CDR3 sequence (DNA): TGTGCCAGCGTACAGACAAACATGAACACTGAAGCTTTCTTT. The chain is built from TRBV2 and TRBJ1-1, with no clear D. Trimming took 8 bases from V and 0 from J, leaving 13 bases between them. CDR1 is SNHLY, CDR2 FYNNEI, per germline. The CDR3 spans 14 residues.

This sequence joins TRBV20-1 and TRBJ2-5; D is possibly TRBD1 or TRBD2 (5 bases each). V was pared by 2 bases and J by 2 bases, with 12 bases between. This CDR3 has 14 residues. CDR1 and CDR2 from the germline V gene are DFQATT and SNEGSKA (reference sequence). The CDR3 nucleotides are TGCAGTGCTAGACCGGGGACCACTCAAGAGACCCAGTACTTC. Its translation is CSARPGTTQETQYF.

This clonotype came up a few times. Here the CDR3 DNA reads TGTGCCAGCAGCCCCTCGACGGGGACAGGAACCTACGAGCAGTACTTC. Protein: CASSPSTGTGTYEQYF. The V call is TRBV5-4, the J call TRBJ2-7, with TRBD1 matching 8 bases. In germline, CDR1 is SGHNT, CDR2 YYREEE (reference sequence). J was trimmed by 2 bases and V by 4 bases; bases with no gene match: 11. CDR3 length: 16 residues.

The chain has TRBV6-5 and TRBJ2-7; TRBD2 matches 9 bases. Germline CDR1 reads MNHEY; CDR2 reads SVGAGI. The CDR3 contains 16 residues. The ends lost 2 bases at V and 0 bases at J; junction bases unmatched: 5. The CDR3 DNA follows: TGTGCCAGCAGTTACCGGGGACTAGCCCACTCCTACGAGCAGTACTTC. Translated, it gives CASSYRGLAHSYEQYF.

The chain carries TRBV10-3 and TRBJ2-7; 9 positions match TRBD1. Germline lookup yields CDR1 ENHRY and CDR2 SYGVKD. V was clipped by 7 bases and J by 3 bases; unmatched bases: 13. The CDR3 contains 16 residues. The CDR3 region is CAITAGTGTLGYEQYF. As DNA, the CDR3 is TGTGCCATCACCGCCGGGACAGGGACCCTCGGCTACGAGCAGTACTTC.

In regard to this clonotype: This could be a read error, since a much larger clone is one nucleotide away. The V call is TRBV3-1, the J call TRBJ2-5, with 10 positions matching TRBD2. The end of the DNA is better explained by TRBJ2-1, so the J call may be wrong. Per the germline V gene, CDR1 is LGHDT and CDR2 is YNNKEL (reference sequence). This CDR3 is 16 amino acids long. In DNA, the CDR3 is TGTGCCAGCACCATAGCGGGAGGATGGGGTCAAGAGACCCAGTTCTTC. This encodes CASTIAGGWGQETQFF.

This chain connects TRBV6-1 to TRBJ2-1, with D possibly matching TRBD1 (6 bases). The CDR3 extends over 10 amino acids. V lost 7 bases to trimming and J lost 9 bases, with 7 bases between them. Per germline, CDR1 MNHNS and CDR2 SASEGT. CDR3 nucleotide sequence: TGTGCCAGCAAACAGGGTGAGCAGTTCTTC. Translated: CASKQGEQFF.

V usage is TRBV6-2 or TRBV6-3 and J usage is TRBJ2-1, with 12 positions matching TRBD2. With 5 bases clipped from V and 8 bases from J, the junction kept 13 bases outside the gene matches. CDR1 and CDR2 (germline): MNHEY, SVGEGT. The CDR3 has 17 amino acids. The CDR3 sequence is CASSPLWTSGKVDEQFF. In DNA, the CDR3 is TGTGCCAGCAGTCCCCTTTGGACTAGCGGGAAGGTCGATGAGCAGTTCTTC.

The chain links TRBV5-1 to TRBJ2-7; 9 nucleotides agree with TRBD1. This CDR3 spans 18 amino acids. V was clipped by 3 bases and J by 1 base; unmatched bases: 14. Germline CDR1 is SGHRS and CDR2 is YFSETQ. The DNA for the CDR3 is TGCGCCAGCAGCTGGGCTCCCCCCGGGACAGGGATGTCCTACGAGCAGTACTTC. It codes for CASSWAPPGTGMSYEQYF.

The chain's CDR3 is CSGRLNTEAFF. DNA of the CDR3: TGCAGCGGCAGACTGAACACTGAAGCTTTCTTT. The gene calls are TRBV20-1 and TRBJ1-1; D remains unclear. Germline CDR1 and CDR2: DFQATT and SNEGSKA (reference sequence). The CDR3 totals 11 residues.

The J gene is TRBJ2-5, the V gene TRBV2, with unresolved D. Per the germline V gene, CDR1 is SNHLY and CDR2 is FYNNEI. The length of the CDR3 is 13 residues. V gave up 4 bases and J gave up 6 bases, with 12 bases separating them. The CDR3 sequence: CASSGSQLQTQYF. CDR3 DNA: TGTGCCAGCAGTGGGTCGCAGTTACAGACCCAGTACTTC.

The chain has TRBV3-1 and TRBJ2-5, with 13 bases that match TRBD2. Germline V gene data show CDR1 as LGHDT and CDR2 as YNNKEL (reference sequence). The CDR3 runs to 16 residues. The ends lost 4 bases at V and 4 bases at J; junction bases unmatched: 6. The CDR3 is CASSRRLAGGGETQYF. CDR3 nucleotides: TGTGCCAGCAGCCGACGACTAGCGGGAGGAGGAGAGACCCAGTACTTC.